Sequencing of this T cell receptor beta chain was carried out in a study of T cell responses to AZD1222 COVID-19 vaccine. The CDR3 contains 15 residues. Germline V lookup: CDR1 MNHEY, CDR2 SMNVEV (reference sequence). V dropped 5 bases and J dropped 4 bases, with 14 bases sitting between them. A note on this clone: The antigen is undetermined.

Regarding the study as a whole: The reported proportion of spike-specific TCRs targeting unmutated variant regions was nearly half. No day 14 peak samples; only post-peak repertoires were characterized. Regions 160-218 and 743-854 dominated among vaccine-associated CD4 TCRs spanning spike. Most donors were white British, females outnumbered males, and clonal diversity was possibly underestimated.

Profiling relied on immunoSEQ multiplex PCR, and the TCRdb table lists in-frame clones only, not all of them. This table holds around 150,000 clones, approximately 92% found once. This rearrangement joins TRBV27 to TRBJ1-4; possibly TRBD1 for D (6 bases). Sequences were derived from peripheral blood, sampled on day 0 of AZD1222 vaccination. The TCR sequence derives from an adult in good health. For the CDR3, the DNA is TGTGCCAGCAGTCGCAACAGGGATGGTAATGAAAAACTGTTTTTT. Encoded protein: CASSRNRDGNEKLFF.